This T cell receptor (beta chain) is drawn from a study of OX40 agonist ivuxolimab in advanced cancers. The wider study: Previous treatment with anti-PD-1, anti-PD-L1 or anti-CTLA-4 therapy was allowed; about 44% had received some. Three patients had partial responses: one hepatocellular carcinoma, two cutaneous melanoma.

With respect to this clone: No antigen is known for it.

Clones were sequenced by immunoSEQ multiplex PCR, and TCRdb holds only the in-frame ones, with some missing. The repertoire holds 70,000 to 90,000 clones, with more than 75% as singletons. The CDR3 length is 16 residues. Germline CDR1 reads MDHEN; CDR2 reads SYDVKM. V lost 7 bases, J lost 1 base, and 8 bases stayed unmatched. Study findings and constraints: Normalized T-cell clonal expansion was also low in a subset of nonresponders. Expanded clones tended on average to be more numerous among CD8+ T cells than CD4+.

Sequenced here: CD4+ or CD8+ T cells sorted from blood, sampled in a trial of the OX40 agonist ivuxolimab. The V and J genes are TRBV28 and TRBJ2-3; 10 bases match TRBD2. The TCR comes from an adult with an advanced solid tumor such as melanoma, head and neck, liver or kidney cancer. CDR3 region: CASIIAGTSGTDTQYF. The CDR3 DNA is TGTGCCAGCATTATCGCCGGGACTAGCGGCACAGATACGCAGTATTTT.